Below, 19 T cell receptor beta chains from the same sample are listed, as sequenced in a study of regulatory T cells in long-lasting Graves disease. Construction of the TCR beta libraries employed iRepertoire HTBI primers in conjunction with Arm-PCR of CDR3 regions. One entry per CDR3 protein results from TCRdb running MiXCR on the multiplex PCR reads. The sample carries approximately 360,000 distinct CDR3 sequences, roughly 25% recorded once. The sample's time point: persistent/refractory GD, antithyroid drugs over 5 years with positive TRAb. Extracted RNA from PBMCs served as the source of the TCR library. This sample comprised peripheral blood mononuclear cells (PBMCs), obtained when the disease was refractory, from a patient treated with antithyroid drugs. The receptor source for this set is a woman aged 35 to 49 with Graves disease.

This clonotype came up many times. The rearrangement joins TRBV19 to TRBJ2-7; TRBD2 is a possible D gene (5 bases). The CDR3 spans 15 residues. V was shortened by 4 bases and J by 2 bases, with 15 bases between the two germline ends. The germline V gene encodes CDR1 LNHDA and CDR2 SQIVND (reference sequence). The CDR3 spells CASSTSGDYTYEQYF. The CDR3 coding sequence is TGTGCCAGTAGTACAAGCGGCGATTACACCTACGAGCAGTACTTC.

This clonotype was counted between two and nine times. This rearrangement joins TRBV27 to TRBJ2-3; no reliable D call. The germline V gene encodes CDR1 MNHEY and CDR2 SMNVEV (reference sequence). The germline V and J ends were trimmed by 2 bases and 2 bases, with 8 bases remaining between them. This CDR3 region has 14 residues. The chain's CDR3 is CASSLGFTTDTQYF. The CDR3 bases are TGTGCCAGCAGTTTAGGCTTTACCACAGATACGCAGTATTTT.

This chain joins TRBV6-4 and TRBJ2-2; 7 bases fit TRBD1. The V gene end was trimmed by 6 bases and the J gene end by 1 base; junction bases not matched to a gene: 8. From germline, CDR1 is MRHNA and CDR2 SNTAGT. This CDR3 is 16 amino acids long. The CDR3 spells CASSSNRGRNTGELFF. As DNA, the CDR3 is TGTGCCAGCAGCAGCAACAGGGGAAGGAACACCGGGGAGCTGTTTTTT.

The chain combines TRBV20-1 with TRBJ2-7, with D tentatively TRBD1 (7 bases). Germline CDR1 and CDR2: DFQATT and SNEGSKA (reference sequence). CDR3 length equals 15 residues. The V gene lost 0 bases and the J gene lost 4 bases, with 16 bases spanning the gap. CDR3 sequence: CSARDSRAGGYEQYF. CDR3 in DNA: TGCAGTGCTAGAGATAGCCGGGCAGGGGGGTACGAGCAGTACTTC.

The CDR3, as DNA: TGTGCCAGCAGCTTAGGTCCTAGCGGGACCGCCTACGAGCAGTACTTC. This codes for CASSLGPSGTAYEQYF. The chain is built from TRBV13 and TRBJ2-7; 9 bases are shared with TRBD2. The CDR3 length is 16 residues. V gave up 0 bases and J gave up 2 bases; unmatched junction bases: 5. CDR1 is PRHDT and CDR2 is FYEKMQ in the germline V gene (reference sequence).

This clonotype was counted many times. The CDR3 DNA follows: TGTGCCAGCAGTTACGGAGTAAGCCAGCCCCAGCATTTT. It is translated as CASSYGVSQPQHF. The chain links TRBV6-5 to TRBJ1-5; D ambiguous. The V and J ends lost 2 bases and 7 bases respectively, with 9 bases between them. Germline CDR1 reads MNHEY; CDR2 reads SVGAGI. The CDR3 has 13 amino acids.

This rearrangement joins TRBV24-1 to TRBJ2-1; 9 bases are a match to TRBD2. The junction had 5 bases not matched to a gene; V was cut back by 3 bases and J by 3 bases. Germline-derived CDR1 and CDR2 are KGHDR and SFDVKD. CDR3 length equals 16 residues. The CDR3 nucleotides are TGTGCCACCAGTGATGCTAGCGGGATGAACTACAATGAGCAGTTCTTC. This encodes CATSDASGMNYNEQFF.

This clonotype turned up a few times. The genes are TRBV20-1 and TRBJ2-3; 13 bases are shared with TRBD2. The CDR3 spans 15 residues. The germline V gene encodes CDR1 DFQATT and CDR2 SNEGSKA (reference sequence). J was trimmed by 5 bases and V by 1 base; bases with no gene match: 3. CDR3 region: CSARAGTSGKDTQYF. CDR3 coding DNA: TGCAGTGCTAGAGCGGGGACTAGCGGGAAAGATACGCAGTATTTT.

The chain recombines TRBV28 with TRBJ1-5, with 8 bases lining up with TRBD1. V gave up 6 bases and J gave up 4 bases; unmatched junction bases: 8. CDR3 length: 15 residues. Germline values: CDR1 MDHEN, CDR2 SYDVKM. CDR3 DNA: TGTGCCAGCAGCTCTCCCGGGACAGGTAATCAGCCCCAGCATTTT. Residues: CASSSPGTGNQPQHF.

The table lists this clonotype with many counts. This chain links TRBV6-2 or TRBV6-3 with TRBJ2-2, with D maybe TRBD2 (6 bases). There are 14 residues in the CDR3. CDR1 and CDR2 from the germline V gene are MNHEY and SVGEGT. With 6 bases removed from V and 2 bases from J, the gap between germline ends came to 10 bases. The CDR3 sequence: CASRLADNTGELFF. CDR3 sequence (DNA): TGTGCCAGCAGACTAGCTGACAACACCGGGGAGCTGTTTTTT.

V gene TRBV28 combines with J gene TRBJ1-1; D unclear. V was pared by 5 bases and J by 6 bases, with 10 bases between. The germline CDR1 and CDR2 sequences are MDHEN and SYDVKM. The CDR3 contains 12 residues. CDR3 bases: TGTGCCAGCAGTACCCAGATGCCTGAAGCTTTCTTT. Translation: CASSTQMPEAFF. The complete variable domain, with remaining parts taken from reference TRBV28 and TRBJ1-1, reads DVKVTQSSRYLVKRTGEKVFLECVQDMDHENMFWYRQDPGLGLRLIYFSYDVKMKEKGDIPEGYSVSREKKERFSLILESASTNQTSMYLCASSTQMPEAFFGQGTRLTVV.

To note about this clonotype: A far bigger clonotype differs at one base, so this is likely a read error. The rearrangement uses TRBV2 and TRBJ2-5, with D possibly being TRBD1 (6 bases). CDR1 SNHLY and CDR2 FYNNEI come from the germline V gene. The CDR3 has 15 amino acids. V lost 5 bases to trimming and J lost 4 bases, with 17 bases between them. CDR3 nucleotide sequence: TGTGCCAGCAGTCCACCGGGACAATCCACAGAGACCCAGTACTTC. Protein: CASSPPGQSTETQYF.

Concerning this clonotype: One junction end disagrees with the germline gene, perhaps due to a read error. The chain joins TRBV11-2 to TRBJ2-7; D not resolved. This CDR3 spans 15 amino acids. In germline, CDR1 is SGHAT, CDR2 FQNNGV. The CDR3 DNA reads TGCGCCAGCAGCCAAGATCGAGGCAGCTCCTACGAGCAGTACTTC. It specifies CASSQDRGSSYEQYF.

This clonotype was observed at least ten times. The rearrangement joins TRBV11-2 to TRBJ1-3, with D possibly being TRBD1 (5 bases). There are 14 residues in the CDR3. V was cut by 7 bases and J by 1 base, with 11 bases left in between. CDR1 is SGHAT and CDR2 is FQNNGV in the germline V gene. The CDR3 region has the DNA TGTGCCAGCAAGATGGACATTTCTGGAAACACCATATATTTT. Translation: CASKMDISGNTIYF.

This clonotype was recorded at least ten times. The J gene is TRBJ2-5, the V gene TRBV7-2; D perhaps matches TRBD2 (5 bases). CDR1 and CDR2 from the germline V gene are SGHTA and FQGNSA. Trimming left V 5 bases short and J 4 bases short, with 17 bases between. The CDR3 is 15 amino acids. CDR3 loop: CASSQPLAEAETQYF. CDR3 nucleotide sequence: TGTGCCAGCAGCCAACCTCTCGCGGAGGCAGAGACCCAGTACTTC.

The rearrangement joins TRBV9 to TRBJ2-5, with 7 bases matching TRBD1. In germline, CDR1 is SGDLS, CDR2 YYNGEE. The CDR3 has 16 residues. Losses at the gene ends were 0 bases for V and 5 bases for J; bases not matched to a gene: 10. The CDR3 reads CASSVDGTARPETQYF. CDR3 sequence (DNA): TGTGCCAGCAGCGTAGACGGGACAGCACGGCCTGAGACCCAGTACTTC. The full variable domain, rest sourced from reference TRBV9 and TRBJ2-5, is DSGVTQTPKHLITATGQRVTLRCSPRSGDLSVYWYQQSLDQGLQFLIQYYNGEERAKGNILERFSAQQFPDLHSELNLSSLELGDSALYFCASSVDGTARPETQYFGPGTRLLVL.

This clonotype has more than one count but fewer than ten. V usage is TRBV19 and J usage is TRBJ1-1; D remains unclear. Trimming stripped 6 bases from V and 9 bases from J, with 20 bases between. This CDR3 spans 14 amino acids. The V gene's germline CDR1 is LNHDA and CDR2 SQIVND (reference sequence). The CDR3 sequence: CASSPRKTQRKAFF. In nucleotides, the CDR3 is TGTGCCAGTAGCCCGCGGAAAACCCAACGAAAAGCTTTCTTT.

The J gene is TRBJ2-7, the V gene TRBV20-1; tentative D call: TRBD2 (5 bases). Trimming took 3 bases from V and 6 from J, leaving 15 bases between them. CDR1 is DFQATT and CDR2 is SNEGSKA in the germline V gene (reference sequence). The CDR3 extends over 13 amino acids. The CDR3 here is CSARVPGLFEQYF. The CDR3 DNA sequence: TGCAGTGCTAGGGTCCCCGGACTGTTCGAGCAGTACTTC.

This clonotype was seen a few times. The chain couples TRBV3-1 to TRBJ1-1; D is unclear. V lost 1 base, J lost 4 bases, and 10 bases lay in between. The CDR3 runs 14 residues. In germline, CDR1 is LGHDT, CDR2 YNNKEL (reference sequence). This CDR3 is CASSQGGILTEAFF. The CDR3 DNA is TGTGCCAGCAGCCAAGGAGGGATTCTCACTGAAGCTTTCTTT.